This T cell receptor (beta chain) comes out of a study of blood T cell repertoires in COVID-19. Authors' data handling: Amplification of reference gene primers was used by the study to estimate nucleated cell counts. The protocol was immunoSEQ multiplex PCR, while the TCRdb copy is restricted to in-frame clones and leaves out a portion. V and J calls and clone size are as listed in that table; D and trimming were resolved from the DNA. The table shows roughly 150,000 clones, with roughly 80% occurring only once. V shed 1 base and J shed 2 bases, with 12 bases lying between them. Germline V lookup: CDR1 LGHDT, CDR2 YNNKEL (reference sequence). CDR3 length equals 15 residues. This clone was detected once.

The sequencing input was PBMCs or T cells enriched from blood (not recorded which). The rearrangement joins TRBV3-1 (or the pseudogene TRBV3-2) to TRBJ2-7, with D perhaps TRBD1 (5 bases). The source is a woman aged 45-65 years who had recovered from COVID-19. The CDR3 bases are TGTGCCAGCAGCCAAGGCCCGACAGCCGCCTACGAGCAGTACTTC. This codes for CASSQGPTAAYEQYF.